These T cell receptor beta chains were read from a single sample in a study of cytomegalovirus exposure and HLA in healthy donors. Some clones are missing from TCRdb's copy, which holds only in-frame ones; the method was immunoSEQ multiplex PCR. The sample consists of roughly 150,000 clones, 75% to 90% of them appearing once. The sequencing sample was made of PBMCs. All receptors derive from a girl aged 2 to 10 in good health and CMV-seropositive. CDR3s include the opening cysteine and the closing phenylalanine or tryptophan. The order of the fields is CDR3 DNA, CDR3 protein, V gene, D gene, clone size, J gene. The D gene is left open where the match is weak. Rows may omit the clone size; those that give it use once, few, many or a size class.

TGCGCCAGCAGGCTACTAGCGGGGGCCCTCTACGAGCAGTACTTC | CASRLLAGALYEQYF | TRBV10-2 | TRBD2 | NA | TRBJ2-7
TGCGCCAGCAGTGCGGGACTAGCGGCCTCCTACGAGCAGTACTTC | CASSAGLAASYEQYF | TRBV10-1 | TRBD2 | NA | TRBJ2-7
TGTGCCAGCAGCTTGGGCAGAACTAATGAAAAACTGTTTTTT | CASSLGRTNEKLFF | TRBV7-9 | NA | NA | TRBJ1-4
TGTGCCTGGTCGTGGGGCAACACTGAAGCTTTCTTT | CAWSWGNTEAFF | TRBV30 | NA | NA | TRBJ1-1
TGTGCCAGCAGCCTAGGGACAGGGAGCAATCAGCCCCAGCATTTT | CASSLGTGSNQPQHF | TRBV7-6 | TRBD1 | NA | TRBJ1-5
TGTGCCTGGAGTGAATGGACAGGACGGAACTATGGCTACACCTTC | CAWSEWTGRNYGYTF | TRBV30 | TRBD1 | NA | TRBJ1-2
TGCAGCGTTGTTTTCCGGACAGGGGGATACGAGCAGTACTTC | CSVVFRTGGYEQYF | TRBV29-1 | TRBD1 | NA | TRBJ2-7
TGTGCCAGCAGCTCCTTAGTCCAAGAGACCCAGTACTTC | CASSSLVQETQYF | TRBV7-3 | NA | NA | TRBJ2-5
TGTGCCAGCAGTTTCCCGGTCAGCGGGCAGGACACAGATACGCAGTATTTT | CASSFPVSGQDTDTQYF | TRBV28 | NA | NA | TRBJ2-3
TGTGCCAGCAATGGAGGAAATAATTCACCCCTCCACTTT | CASNGGNNSPLHF | TRBV27 | NA | NA | TRBJ1-6
TGTGCCTGGAGGACGGAACGACATTACGAGCAGTACTTC | CAWRTERHYEQYF | TRBV30 | NA | NA | TRBJ2-7
TGTGCCAGCTCACCAAACAGCGGGGAGCTGTTTTTT | CASSPNSGELFF | TRBV18 | NA | NA | TRBJ2-2
TGCGCCAGCAGTGTCGGGAGGGGCTCCCGGGAGACCCAGTACTTC | CASSVGRGSRETQYF | TRBV5-1 | TRBD2 | NA | TRBJ2-5
TGTGCCTGGAGTTCGGGACAGGGTGAAAGGCCCCAGCATTTT | CAWSSGQGERPQHF | TRBV30 | TRBD1 | once | TRBJ1-5
TGCAGCACCGGACAGGGGGGAACTGAAGCTTTCTTT | CSTGQGGTEAFF | TRBV29-1 | TRBD1 | NA | TRBJ1-1
TGTGCCAGCAGTCTAACAGGCCTGGGCAATCAGCCCCAGCATTTT | CASSLTGLGNQPQHF | TRBV28 | NA | NA | TRBJ1-5
TGTGCCAGCAGCCAAATGACAGGCTCTGGAAACACCATATATTTT | CASSQMTGSGNTIYF | TRBV7-9 | NA | NA | TRBJ1-3
TGTGCCAGCAGCTGGGGACAGGGGAGGGCAGATACGCAGTATTTT | CASSWGQGRADTQYF | TRBV9 | TRBD1 | NA | TRBJ2-3
TGCGCCAGCAGCCAAAACCCCGGGACAGCCTCAGAGCAGTACTTC | CASSQNPGTASEQYF | TRBV5-1 | TRBD1 | NA | TRBJ2-7
TGCGCCAGCAGCTTGCGGAGCTACGAGCAGTACTTC | CASSLRSYEQYF | TRBV5-1 | NA | NA | TRBJ2-7
TGTGCCACCGTGGGGGGGTGGGGCACAGATACGCAGTATTTT | CATVGGWGTDTQYF | TRBV6-1 | TRBD2 | once | TRBJ2-3
TGTGCCAGCGGCCCCCCTTACAATGAGCAGTTCTTC | CASGPPYNEQFF | TRBV6-5 | NA | NA | TRBJ2-1
TGTGCCAGCAGTTTCCTACGCTCCTTTAGCCGGGGGGGCACAGATACGCAGTATTTT | CASSFLRSFSRGGTDTQYF | TRBV27 | TRBD2 | NA | TRBJ2-3
TGTGCCAGCAGTTGGGGGCCTTATGGCTACACCTTC | CASSWGPYGYTF | TRBV28 | NA | NA | TRBJ1-2
TGTGCCACGGAGGCTACCTATGGCTACACCTTC | CATEATYGYTF | TRBV30 | NA | NA | TRBJ1-2
TGTGCCAGCAGCCAATTCTCAGGGACTGAAGCTTTCTTT | CASSQFSGTEAFF | TRBV14 | NA | many | TRBJ1-1
TGTGCCAGCAGTTTCGAGCCAGATACGCAGTATTTT | CASSFEPDTQYF | TRBV2 | NA | few | TRBJ2-3
TGTGCCAGCAGCGCGGGAGGGGAGACTGAAGCTTTCTTT | CASSAGGETEAFF | TRBV28 | NA | once | TRBJ1-1
TGTGCCAGCTCACCGCGGGACTTCCAAGAGACCCAGTACTTC | CASSPRDFQETQYF | TRBV18 | NA | NA | TRBJ2-5
TGCGCCAGCAGCTTGAATCAGCGGGGTGACACAGATACGCAGTATTTT | CASSLNQRGDTDTQYF | TRBV5-1 | TRBD2 | NA | TRBJ2-3
TGCGCCAGCAGCCAAGACCGGACAGGGGGCAATCAGCCCCAGCATTTT | CASSQDRTGGNQPQHF | TRBV4-1 | TRBD1 | NA | TRBJ1-5
TGCAGCGGGGACAGAGAAGCCGATTTT | CSGDREADF | TRBV29-1 | TRBD1 | few | TRBJ1-1
TGCGCCAGCAGAAAAGGGGTGGGCACAGATACGCAGTATTTT | CASRKGVGTDTQYF | TRBV4-1 | NA | NA | TRBJ2-3
TGTGCCAGCAGCGTAGATTGGGGGCTACGGGGCTACACCTTC | CASSVDWGLRGYTF | TRBV9 | NA | NA | TRBJ1-2
TGTGCCAGCAGCATGCCGTTGGACAGGACAACCTACGAGCAGTACTTC | CASSMPLDRTTYEQYF | TRBV7-8 | TRBD1 | NA | TRBJ2-7
TGCGCCAGCCCCCGGGGCACAGATACGCAGTATTTT | CASPRGTDTQYF | TRBV10-2 | NA | NA | TRBJ2-3
TGTGCCAGCAGCTCCGGGACTAGCGTAAATGAGCAGTTCTTC | CASSSGTSVNEQFF | TRBV13 | TRBD2 | few | TRBJ2-1
TGTGCCAGCAGCCCAGGGATTTCTGAAGCTTTCTTT | CASSPGISEAFF | TRBV14 | NA | NA | TRBJ1-1
TGCGCCAGCAGCTTGAGGGGACAGGGAATACCTAATGAGCAGTTCTTC | CASSLRGQGIPNEQFF | TRBV5-1 | TRBD1 | NA | TRBJ2-1
TGTGCCAGCCGGGGACAGGGGAAGTTAGCTTTCTTT | CASRGQGKLAFF | TRBV28 | TRBD1 | NA | TRBJ1-1
TGTGCCAGCAGTTTTTCGTCCCAAGAGACCCAGTACTTC | CASSFSSQETQYF | TRBV6-5 | NA | NA | TRBJ2-5